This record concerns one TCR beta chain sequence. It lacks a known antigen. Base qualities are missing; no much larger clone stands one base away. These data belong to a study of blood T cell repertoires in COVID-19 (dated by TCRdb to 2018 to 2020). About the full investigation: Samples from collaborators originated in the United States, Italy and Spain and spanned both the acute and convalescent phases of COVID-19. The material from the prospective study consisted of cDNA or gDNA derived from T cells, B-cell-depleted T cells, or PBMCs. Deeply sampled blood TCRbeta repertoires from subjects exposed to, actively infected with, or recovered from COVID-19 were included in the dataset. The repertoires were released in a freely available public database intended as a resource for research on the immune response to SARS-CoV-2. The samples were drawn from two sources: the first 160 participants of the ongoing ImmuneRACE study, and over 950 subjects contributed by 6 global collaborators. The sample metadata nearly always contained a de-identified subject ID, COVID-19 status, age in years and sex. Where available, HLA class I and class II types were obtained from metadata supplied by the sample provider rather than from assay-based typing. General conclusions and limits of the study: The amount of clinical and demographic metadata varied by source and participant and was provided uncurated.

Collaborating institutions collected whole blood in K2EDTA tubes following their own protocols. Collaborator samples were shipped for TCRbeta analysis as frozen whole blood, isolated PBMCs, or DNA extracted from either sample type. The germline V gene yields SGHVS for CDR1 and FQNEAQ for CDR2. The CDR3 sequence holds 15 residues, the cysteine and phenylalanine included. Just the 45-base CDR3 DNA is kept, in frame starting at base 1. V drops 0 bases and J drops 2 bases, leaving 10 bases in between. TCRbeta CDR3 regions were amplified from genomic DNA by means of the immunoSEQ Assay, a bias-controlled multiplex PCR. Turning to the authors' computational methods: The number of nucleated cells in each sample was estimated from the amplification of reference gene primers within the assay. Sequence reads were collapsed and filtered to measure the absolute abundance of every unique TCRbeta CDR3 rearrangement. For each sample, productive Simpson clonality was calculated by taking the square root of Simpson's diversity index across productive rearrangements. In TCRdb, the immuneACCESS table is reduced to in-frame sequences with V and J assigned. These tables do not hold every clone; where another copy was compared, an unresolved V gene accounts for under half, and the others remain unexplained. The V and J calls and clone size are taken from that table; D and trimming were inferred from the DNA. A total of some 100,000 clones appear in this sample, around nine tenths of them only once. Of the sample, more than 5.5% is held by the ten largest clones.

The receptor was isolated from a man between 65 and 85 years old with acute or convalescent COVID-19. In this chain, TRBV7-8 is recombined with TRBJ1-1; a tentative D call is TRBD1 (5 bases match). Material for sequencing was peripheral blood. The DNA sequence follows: TGTGCCAGCAGCTTAGCGCGGGGGGTAAACACTGAAGCTTTCTTT. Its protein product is CASSLARGVNTEAFF.